This T cell receptor (beta chain) was documented in a study of blood T cell repertoires in COVID-19. For the study at large: Acute and convalescent COVID-19 samples came from the United States, Italy and Spain. Nucleic acid was either cDNA or gDNA, and it came from T cells, B-cell-depleted T cells, or PBMCs.

The CDR3 is 12 amino acids. The germline gives CDR1 SGHAT, CDR2 FQNNGV. The J segment lost 14 bases and the V segment lost 5 bases, leaving 8 bases of the junction unmatched. TCRdb's table, derived via immunoSEQ multiplex PCR, lists solely in-frame clones and lacks some. The sample gives some 140,000 clones, about 86% of which show up once; 29% is in the top ten. The sequencing sample was made of peripheral blood. The V call is TRBV11-2, the J call TRBJ2-3; 9 nucleotides line up with TRBD2. The receptor comes from a woman in her sixties with acute or convalescent COVID-19. The CDR3 is CASSPTSGRRYF. For the CDR3, the DNA is TGTGCCAGCAGCCCCACTAGCGGGCGTAGGTATTTT.